The clone carrying this T cell receptor beta chain has just one count. What it recognizes is unknown. The sample originates from a study of T cell responses to AZD1222 COVID-19 vaccine. General study points: Regions 160-218 and 743-854 dominated among vaccine-associated CD4 TCRs spanning spike.

Clones were sequenced by immunoSEQ multiplex PCR, and TCRdb holds only the in-frame ones, with some missing. The sample consists of about 48,000 clones, about 86% of them appearing once. Germline CDR1 reads SGDLS; CDR2 reads YYNGEE. Trimming stripped 0 bases from V and 7 bases from J, with 8 bases between. The CDR3 loop spans 12 amino acids. The J gene is TRBJ2-7, the V gene TRBV9, with D maybe TRBD1 (6 bases). This sequence was found in an adult who received the AZD1222 COVID-19 vaccine. Sample: peripheral blood, taken 28 days after the second AZD1222 dose. DNA of the CDR3: TGTGCCAGCAGCGTAGAGGGGGTTGAGCAGTACTTC. It codes for CASSVEGVEQYF.